This T cell receptor beta chain derives from a study of cytomegalovirus exposure and HLA in healthy donors. Study-wide points: Later analysis placed DRB1 highest and HLA-C lowest in TCR association rates, which differed by HLA locus.

60 Vbeta and 13 Jbeta primers were used in PCR. Profiling relied on immunoSEQ multiplex PCR, and the TCRdb table lists in-frame clones only, not all of them. In the table there are around 120,000 clones, 50% to 70% of which are singletons. This clone turned up a few times. The antigen is not known. This TCR was sampled from a woman between 40 and 55 years old in good health and CMV-seropositive. The sequenced sample consisted of PBMCs.

CDR3 region: CSVTPSGADTQYF. The CDR3 nucleotides are TGCAGCGTCACCCCTAGCGGCGCGGATACGCAGTATTTT. This rearrangement joins TRBV29-1 to TRBJ2-3, with TRBD2 matching over 7 bases. V shed 6 bases and J 6 bases; nucleotides not matched to a gene: 9. The CDR3 has 13 residues. Germline V gene data show CDR1 as SQVTM and CDR2 as ANQGSEA.